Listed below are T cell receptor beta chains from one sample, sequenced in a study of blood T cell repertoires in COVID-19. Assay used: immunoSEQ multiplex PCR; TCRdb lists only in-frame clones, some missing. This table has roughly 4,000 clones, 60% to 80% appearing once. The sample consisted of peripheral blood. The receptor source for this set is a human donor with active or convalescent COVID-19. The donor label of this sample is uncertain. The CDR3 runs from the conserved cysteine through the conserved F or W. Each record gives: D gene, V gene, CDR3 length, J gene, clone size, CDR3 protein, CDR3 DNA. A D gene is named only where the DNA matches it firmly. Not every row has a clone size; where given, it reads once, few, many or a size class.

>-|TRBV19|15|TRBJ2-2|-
CASSIVRVNTGELFF
TGTGCCAGTAGTATAGTCAGGGTTAACACCGGGGAGCTGTTTTTT
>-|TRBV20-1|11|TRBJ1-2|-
CSARLGEGYTF
TGCAGTGCTAGGTTGGGAGAGGGCTACACCTTC
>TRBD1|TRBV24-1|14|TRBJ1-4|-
CATRYRGENEKLFF
TGTGCCACCAGGTACAGGGGAGAAAATGAAAAACTGTTTTTT
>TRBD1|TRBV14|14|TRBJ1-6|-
CASSQGRGNSPLHF
TGTGCCAGCAGCCAGGGCAGGGGGAATTCACCCCTCCACTTT
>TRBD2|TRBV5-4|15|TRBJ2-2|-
CASSLALAGAGELFF
TGTGCCAGCAGCTTGGCTCTAGCGGGAGCCGGGGAGCTGTTTTTT
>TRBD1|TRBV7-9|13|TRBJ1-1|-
CASSHTGDTEAFF
TGTGCCAGCAGCCACACAGGGGACACTGAAGCTTTCTTT
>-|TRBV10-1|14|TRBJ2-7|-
CASSEPTGNYEQYF
TGCGCCAGCAGTGAGCCCACAGGAAACTACGAGCAGTACTTC
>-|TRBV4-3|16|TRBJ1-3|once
CASSQAGRGWGNTIYF
TGCGCCAGCAGCCAAGCAGGAAGAGGGTGGGGAAACACCATATATTTT
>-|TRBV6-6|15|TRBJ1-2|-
CASSYSGSSNYGYTF
TGTGCCAGCAGTTACTCGGGCAGCTCAAACTATGGCTACACCTTC
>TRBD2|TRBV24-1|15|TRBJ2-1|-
CATSESGRRGGEQFF
TGTGCCACCAGTGAGAGCGGGCGGCGCGGGGGTGAGCAGTTCTTC
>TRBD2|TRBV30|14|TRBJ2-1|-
CAWSSGRDDNEQFF
TGTGCCTGGAGTAGCGGGAGGGACGACAATGAGCAGTTCTTC
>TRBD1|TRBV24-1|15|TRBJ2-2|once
CATSDSGTVTGELFF
TGTGCCACCAGTGATTCTGGGACAGTTACCGGGGAGCTGTTTTTT
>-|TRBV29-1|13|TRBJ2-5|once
CSVGGLHGETQYF
TGCAGCGTGGGGGGACTGCACGGGGAGACCCAGTACTTC
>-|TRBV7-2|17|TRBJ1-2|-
CASSLELTIQGLEGYTF
TGTGCCAGCAGCCTGGAACTAACCATACAGGGTCTCGAAGGCTACACCTTC
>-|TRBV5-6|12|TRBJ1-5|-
CASSLGDQPQHF
TGTGCCAGCAGCTTGGGAGATCAGCCCCAGCATTTT
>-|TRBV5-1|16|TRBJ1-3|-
CASSSTEQSSGNTIYF
TGCGCCAGCAGCTCGACAGAACAGAGCTCTGGAAACACCATATATTTT
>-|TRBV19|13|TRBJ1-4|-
CASWQGPNEKLFF
TGTGCCAGTTGGCAGGGGCCTAATGAAAAACTGTTTTTT
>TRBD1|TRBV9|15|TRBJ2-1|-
CASSVVTGGKNEQFF
TGTGCCAGCAGCGTCGTGACAGGGGGCAAAAATGAGCAGTTCTTC
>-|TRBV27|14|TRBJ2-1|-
CASSRWSSYNEQFF
TGTGCCAGCAGTCGCTGGAGCTCCTACAATGAGCAGTTCTTC
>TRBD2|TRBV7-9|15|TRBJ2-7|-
CASSPTAGGSYEQYF
TGTGCCAGCAGCCCCACGGCGGGGGGGTCCTACGAGCAGTACTTC
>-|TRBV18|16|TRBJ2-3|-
CASSYRRDFSTDTQYF
TGTGCCAGCTCATACCGTCGAGATTTTAGCACAGATACGCAGTATTTT
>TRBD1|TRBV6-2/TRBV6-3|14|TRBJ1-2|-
CASSFTDRERGYTF
TGTGCCAGCAGTTTTACGGACAGGGAGCGTGGCTACACCTTC
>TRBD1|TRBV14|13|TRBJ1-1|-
CASSRDRNTEAFF
TGTGCCAGCAGCCGGGACAGGAACACTGAAGCTTTCTTT
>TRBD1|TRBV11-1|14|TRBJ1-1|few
CASSPTGGDTEAFF
TGTGCCAGCAGCCCAACAGGGGGAGACACTGAAGCTTTCTTT
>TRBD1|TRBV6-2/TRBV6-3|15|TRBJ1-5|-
CASSLGQGGNQPQHF
TGTGCCAGCAGTTTGGGACAGGGAGGCAATCAGCCCCAGCATTTT